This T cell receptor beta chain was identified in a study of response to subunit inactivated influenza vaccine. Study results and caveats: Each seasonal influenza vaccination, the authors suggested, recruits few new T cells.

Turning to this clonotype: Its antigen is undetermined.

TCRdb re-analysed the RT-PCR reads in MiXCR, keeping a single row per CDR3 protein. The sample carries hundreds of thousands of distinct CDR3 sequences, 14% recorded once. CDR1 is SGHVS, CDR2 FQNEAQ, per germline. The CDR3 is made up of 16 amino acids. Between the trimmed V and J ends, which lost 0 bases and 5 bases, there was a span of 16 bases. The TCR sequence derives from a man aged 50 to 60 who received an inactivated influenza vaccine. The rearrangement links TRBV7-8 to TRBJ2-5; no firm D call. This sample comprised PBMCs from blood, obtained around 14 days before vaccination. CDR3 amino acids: CASSLAAGLAMETQYF. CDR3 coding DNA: TGTGCCAGCAGCTTAGCTGCTGGCCTCGCGATGGAGACCCAGTACTTC.